What follows are 17 T cell receptor beta chains derived from one specimen sequenced in a study of T-cell reconstitution after alpha-beta-depleted transplantation in children. Unique molecular identifiers were incorporated when the TCRbeta library was constructed. Each CDR3 protein gets one entry after TCRdb re-called the PCR reads with MiXCR. The sample lists hundreds of thousands of distinct CDR3 sequences, 16% occurring once. The sample consisted of PBMCs from the stem cell graft donor, taken from the stem cell graft. Receptors originate from a human donor who donated a stem cell graft to a child with acute myeloid leukemia.

This clonotype has only a few counts. The chain joins TRBV11-1 to TRBJ2-5; D is undetermined. The V end lost 6 bases, the J end lost 5 bases, and 13 bases lay between the germline ends. This CDR3 comprises 13 residues. Germline V lookup: CDR1 SGHAT, CDR2 FQDESV (reference sequence). This CDR3 reads CASRFSEGETQYF. The CDR3 DNA reads TGTGCCAGCAGGTTCTCCGAAGGGGAGACCCAGTACTTC.

This clonotype was found a few times. This sequence joins TRBV13 and TRBJ2-1; 9 nucleotides match TRBD1. Germline V lookup: CDR1 PRHDT, CDR2 FYEKMQ (reference sequence). The CDR3 has 15 amino acids. V gave up 6 bases and J gave up 4 bases; unmatched junction bases: 7. CDR3 protein: CASRVGDREYNEQFF. In DNA, the CDR3 is TGTGCCAGCAGGGTGGGGGACAGGGAGTACAATGAGCAGTTCTTC. The variable domain in full, completed from reference TRBV13 and TRBJ2-1, reads AAGVIQSPRHLIKEKRETATLKCYPIPRHDTVYWYQQGPGQDPQFLISFYEKMQSDKGSIPDRFSAQQFSDYHSELNMSSLELGDSALYFCASRVGDREYNEQFFGPGTRLTVL.

This clonotype was recorded many times. The chain carries TRBV7-9 and TRBJ2-2; 7 bases line up with TRBD1. This CDR3 is built from 16 residues. Trimming removed 3 bases from V and 5 bases from J; junction bases left unmatched: 9. Germline V gene sequence: CDR1 SEHNR, CDR2 FQNEAQ (reference sequence). The CDR3, as DNA: TGTGCCAGCAGCTTCGTAGGGGGCGCCGGGACCGGGGAGCTGTTTTTT. Its translation: CASSFVGGAGTGELFF.

J is TRBJ1-1 and V is TRBV10-2; D gene ambiguous. Trimming took off 1 base at V and 1 base at J, with 4 bases between the two ends. CDR1 is WSHSY and CDR2 is SAAADI in the germline V gene. The length of the CDR3 is 13 residues. DNA for the CDR3: TGCGCCAGCAGTGAGTGGGGGAACACTGAAGCTTTCTTT. Residues: CASSEWGNTEAFF.

This clonotype has a handful of counts. V is TRBV5-1 and J is TRBJ1-1, with D possibly TRBD1 on 5 matching bases. V was clipped by 2 bases and J by 0 bases, with 11 bases between them. There are 15 residues in the CDR3. The germline V gene has CDR1 SGHRS and CDR2 YFSETQ. In nucleotides, the CDR3 is TGCGCCAGCAGCTTCAGGGTGGGAGTGAACACTGAAGCTTTCTTT. The encoded protein is CASSFRVGVNTEAFF.

The genes are TRBV20-1 and TRBJ1-1, with D uncertain. CDR3 size: 14 residues. CDR1 DFQATT and CDR2 SNEGSKA come from the germline V gene (reference sequence). V dropped 6 bases and J dropped 1 base, with 15 bases sitting between them. The CDR3 region has the DNA TGCAGTGCCCCTAAGGACGGTTCGAACACTGAAGCTTTCTTT. The encoded protein is CSAPKDGSNTEAFF.

The chain has TRBV29-1 and TRBJ1-5; no reliable D call. The germline CDR1 and CDR2 sequences are SQVTM and ANQGSEA. The CDR3 is made up of 12 amino acids. Trimming pared 5 bases from V and 9 bases from J, leaving 14 bases between. CDR3 amino acids: CSVTPVGGPQHF. For the CDR3, the DNA is TGCAGCGTTACCCCGGTCGGAGGGCCCCAGCATTTT.

V and J are TRBV7-9 and TRBJ1-1; TRBD1 agrees at 8 bases. The CDR3 runs to 14 residues. Trimming removed 5 bases from V and 3 bases from J; junction bases left unmatched: 5. From germline, CDR1 is SEHNR and CDR2 FQNEAQ (reference sequence). The CDR3 region has the DNA TGTGCCAGCAGCCCCCGGGACAGGTACACTGAAGCTTTCTTT. Its translation: CASSPRDRYTEAFF.

The chain uses TRBV10-3 and TRBJ1-4; D unresolved. Per the germline V gene, CDR1 is ENHRY and CDR2 is SYGVKD. The CDR3 consists of 13 residues. Deletions cut 0 bases from V and 8 bases from J, with 7 bases between. The CDR3 DNA reads TGTGCCATCAGTGAGTCTGAGAGGGAAAAACTGTTTTTT. It encodes CAISESEREKLFF.

This clonotype was found many times. The chain has TRBV7-9 and TRBJ2-5, with 9 nucleotides matching TRBD2. V shed 2 bases, J shed 2 bases, and the junction held 0 bases outside the gene matches. Germline V gives CDR1 SEHNR, CDR2 FQNEAQ (reference sequence). The CDR3 extends over 14 amino acids. CDR3 bases: TGTGCCAGCAGCTTACTAGCGGGGCAAGAGACCCAGTACTTC. Protein product: CASSLLAGQETQYF.

This clonotype was seen ten or more times. This chain joins TRBV10-3 and TRBJ2-1; 11 positions agree with TRBD2. The CDR3 has 14 residues. V was clipped by 4 bases and J by 6 bases; unmatched bases: 2. Germline V gives CDR1 ENHRY, CDR2 SYGVKD. The CDR3 region is CAISGTSGSNEQFF. In DNA form, the CDR3 reads TGTGCCATCAGTGGGACTAGCGGGTCCAATGAGCAGTTCTTC.

This chain links TRBV20-1 with TRBJ2-2; 11 bases are shared with TRBD1. This CDR3 has 15 amino acids. The V gene's germline CDR1 is DFQATT and CDR2 SNEGSKA (reference sequence). The ends lost 5 bases at V and 5 bases at J; junction bases unmatched: 7. This CDR3 is CSASAGTGGTGELFF. In DNA, the CDR3 is TGCAGTGCTTCCGCCGGGACAGGGGGTACCGGGGAGCTGTTTTTT.

In this sample, this clonotype turned up many times. J is TRBJ2-1 and V is TRBV20-1; 8 positions match TRBD2. The CDR3 covers 16 residues. The V gene end was trimmed by 0 bases and the J gene end by 6 bases; junction bases not matched to a gene: 10. Germline loops: CDR1 DFQATT, CDR2 SNEGSKA (reference sequence). CDR3: CSARDLTGGPRNEQFF. For the CDR3, the DNA is TGCAGTGCTAGAGATCTTACGGGGGGGCCCCGCAATGAGCAGTTCTTC.

Ten or more counts support this clonotype. This chain connects TRBV29-1 to TRBJ1-1; unclear D gene. V was pared by 3 bases and J by 3 bases, with 14 bases between. Per germline, CDR1 SQVTM and CDR2 ANQGSEA. The CDR3 loop spans 14 amino acids. The CDR3 protein is CSVESWEGHTEAFF. The DNA for the CDR3 is TGCAGCGTTGAGTCATGGGAGGGTCACACTGAAGCTTTCTTT. The complete variable domain, with remaining parts taken from reference TRBV29-1 and TRBJ1-1, reads SAVISQKPSRDICQRGTSLTIQCQVDSQVTMMFWYRQQPGQSLTLIATANQGSEATYESGFVIDKFPISRPNLTFSTLTVSNMSPEDSSIYLCSVESWEGHTEAFFGQGTRLTVV.

In this sample, this clonotype turned up a few times. The chain recombines TRBV20-1 with TRBJ2-7; D gene uncertain. In germline, CDR1 is DFQATT, CDR2 SNEGSKA (reference sequence). V was trimmed by 1 base and J by 0 bases, leaving 7 bases between them. The CDR3 has 13 residues. The CDR3 DNA reads as TGCAGTGCTAGAGCAAGAGACTCCTACGAGCAGTACGTC. Amino acid sequence: CSARARDSYEQYV.

In this sample, this clonotype turned up many times. The chain has TRBV20-1 and TRBJ2-1; D is unresolved. V lost 3 bases to trimming and J lost 9 bases, with 6 bases between them. The CDR3 is made up of 10 amino acids. Germline loops: CDR1 DFQATT, CDR2 SNEGSKA (reference sequence). The CDR3 DNA sequence: TGCAGTGCTAGTGGCGCTGAGCAGTTCTTC. Translated, it gives CSASGAEQFF.

The chain couples TRBV20-1 to TRBJ2-7; no definite D call. Germline-derived CDR1 and CDR2 are DFQATT and SNEGSKA (reference sequence). The CDR3 spans 11 residues. Between the trimmed V and J ends, which lost 1 base and 5 bases, there was a span of 6 bases. The CDR3 sequence: CSARGVDEQYF. The CDR3 DNA sequence: TGCAGTGCTAGAGGGGTGGACGAGCAGTACTTC.